Following are 20 T cell receptor beta chains from one sample sequenced in a study of cytomegalovirus exposure and HLA in healthy donors. The study ran its PCR with 60 Vbeta and 13 Jbeta primers. Profiled with immunoSEQ multiplex PCR; TCRdb holds only in-frame clones, not every one. Among under 150,000 clones listed, 80% to 90% were seen once. The sample consisted of PBMCs. The receptors here all came from a male donor in good health and CMV-seropositive.

The rearrangement joins TRBV4-2 to TRBJ2-3, with TRBD2 matching over 12 bases. V gave up 6 bases and J gave up 7 bases; unmatched junction bases: 8. The CDR3 consists of 15 residues. Germline V gene sequence: CDR1 LGHNA, CDR2 YNFKEQ. CDR3 sequence (DNA): TGTGCCAGCAGGACGGGACTAGCGGGTATGAATACGCAGTATTTT. This translates into CASRTGLAGMNTQYF.

In its sample, this clone was seen a few times. This sequence joins TRBV18 and TRBJ2-2; 7 positions agree with TRBD2. The CDR3 has 14 residues. J was trimmed by 4 bases and V by 1 base; bases with no gene match: 0. In germline, CDR1 is KGHSH, CDR2 LQKENI. The CDR3 region has the DNA TGTGCCAGCTCACCACGGGAGGGCACCGGGGAGCTGTTTTTT. It yields the protein CASSPREGTGELFF.

The CDR3 DNA reads TGCAGTGCTTTACAGGGTGAAGCTTTCTTT. Its protein is CSALQGEAFF. This chain joins TRBV20-1 and TRBJ1-1; D perhaps matches TRBD1 (6 bases). This CDR3 is 10 amino acids long. Trimming took 5 bases from V and 7 from J, leaving 8 bases between them. Germline V CDR1 and CDR2: DFQATT, SNEGSKA (reference sequence).

This clone came up a few times. V and J are TRBV28 and TRBJ1-1, with no clear D. The CDR3 length is 15 residues. Germline CDR1 MDHEN, CDR2 SYDVKM. V lost 9 bases to trimming and J lost 0 bases, with 17 bases between them. The DNA of the CDR3 is TGTGCCAGTAGGTCCGCAGGCAGGATGAACACTGAAGCTTTCTTT. Its protein product is CASRSAGRMNTEAFF. Based on the CDR3 plus reference TRBV28 and TRBJ1-1, the full variable domain is DVKVTQSSRYLVKRTGEKVFLECVQDMDHENMFWYRQDPGLGLRLIYFSYDVKMKEKGDIPEGYSVSREKKERFSLILESASTNQTSMYLCASRSAGRMNTEAFFGQGTRLTVV.

This clone was counted a single time. The V and J genes are TRBV18 and TRBJ2-3; TRBD1 aligns across 8 bases. The V gene end was trimmed by 6 bases and the J gene end by 6 bases; junction bases not matched to a gene: 14. Germline CDR1 KGHSH, CDR2 LQKENI. This CDR3 region has 16 residues. CDR3 sequence reads: CASSLATGGNSDTQYF. In DNA, the CDR3 is TGTGCCAGCTCGCTCGCCACAGGGGGTAATTCCGATACGCAGTATTTT.

The chain employs TRBV29-1 and TRBJ2-1; TRBD1 is a possible D gene (5 bases). This CDR3 has 11 residues. Germline V CDR1 and CDR2: SQVTM, ANQGSEA. The CDR3 loop is CAGQSYNEQFF. The CDR3 DNA reads TGCGCAGGGCAATCCTACAATGAGCAGTTCTTC.

The rearrangement joins TRBV4-2 to TRBJ2-3; 8 nucleotides line up with TRBD1. The germline gives CDR1 LGHNA, CDR2 YNFKEQ. The CDR3 has 15 residues. J gave up 0 bases and V 5 bases, and 4 bases lay outside the gene matches. CDR3 nucleotides: TGTGCCAGCAGCAAGGACAGGGCCAGCACAGATACGCAGTATTTT. This gives the protein CASSKDRASTDTQYF.

Comment on this clone: Additional DNA sequences in this sample encode the identical CDR3. J is TRBJ2-2 and V is TRBV5-6; TRBD2 matches 13 bases. The CDR3 has 17 amino acids. V lost 4 bases to trimming and J lost 3 bases; unmatched junction nucleotides: 6. Germline-derived CDR1 and CDR2 are SGHDT and YYEEEE. For the CDR3, the DNA is TGTGCCAGCAGCCCCGGACTAGCGGGAGCTTACACCGGGGAGCTGTTTTTT. Its protein is CASSPGLAGAYTGELFF.

The chain combines TRBV6-1 with TRBJ2-7; TRBD1 matches 9 bases. V gave up 8 bases and J gave up 6 bases; unmatched junction bases: 11. This CDR3 contains 14 residues. Germline values: CDR1 MNHNS, CDR2 SASEGT. The CDR3 is CASLRTGAGREQYF. The DNA of the CDR3 is TGTGCCAGCCTCCGGACAGGGGCTGGGCGCGAGCAGTACTTC.

The chain uses TRBV6-6 and TRBJ2-3, with 7 positions matching TRBD2. The germline CDR1 and CDR2 sequences are MNHNY and SVGAGI (reference sequence). The CDR3 is made up of 16 amino acids. V lost 5 bases, J lost 2 bases, and 10 bases stayed unmatched. The CDR3 DNA is TGTGCCAGCAGTAGCGGGGTAGCCCGAGTCACAGATACGCAGTATTTT. The encoded protein is CASSSGVARVTDTQYF.

Notes on this clone: The germline gene is not matched at one end of the junction; a read error may be the cause. The CDR3 nucleotides are TGTGCCAGCGGGAGGGAGACCGGGGAGCGTTTT. Translation: CASGRETGERF. This chain links TRBV19 with TRBJ1-5; D gene ambiguous. Per germline, CDR1 LNHDA and CDR2 SQIVND (reference sequence). The CDR3 is 11 residues long.

The V call is TRBV2, the J call TRBJ2-1; the D is unclear. CDR3 length: 15 amino acids. V was clipped by 4 bases and J by 0 bases, with 10 bases between them. The germline CDR1 and CDR2 sequences are SNHLY and FYNNEI. CDR3 nucleotides: TGTGCCAGCAGTGTAAGCGATAGCTCCTACAATGAGCAGTTCTTC. This codes for CASSVSDSSYNEQFF.

Regarding this clone: At one boundary the junction diverges from the germline segment, which might be a read error. This chain links TRBV14 with TRBJ2-4; 7 nucleotides agree with TRBD2. Germline CDR1 reads SGHDN; CDR2 reads FVKESK. The CDR3 runs 15 residues. CDR3 region: CASSQDWGGRNSQYF. The CDR3 nucleotides read TGTGCCAGCAGCCAAGATTGGGGGGGTAGAAACAGTCAGTACTTC.

This chain links TRBV28 with TRBJ2-5; 7 bases line up with TRBD1. The J call may be faulty, since TRBJ2-7 better matches the DNA end. The CDR3 consists of 15 residues. Germline CDR1 is MDHEN and CDR2 is SYDVKM. The CDR3 loop reads CASSSPGQTDYEQYF. The CDR3 coding sequence is TGTGCCAGCAGTTCCCCGGGACAGACTGACTACGAGCAGTACTTC.

The V call is TRBV9, the J call TRBJ2-3; perhaps TRBD1 as D (7 bases). The CDR3 contains 15 residues. With 6 bases removed from V and 1 base from J, the gap between germline ends came to 15 bases. Germline values: CDR1 SGDLS, CDR2 YYNGEE. The CDR3 region has the DNA TGTGCCAGCAATCAGGGGGGCCCGGGCACAGATACGCAGTATTTT. Amino acids: CASNQGGPGTDTQYF.

This sequence joins TRBV11-1 and TRBJ1-3, with a weak D call TRBD1 (6 bases). V lost 5 bases, J lost 2 bases, and 13 bases lay in between. This CDR3 region has 15 residues. Germline V gives CDR1 SGHAT, CDR2 FQDESV (reference sequence). The CDR3 loop reads CASSILRGTGNTIYF. As DNA, the CDR3 is TGTGCCAGCAGCATACTCAGGGGAACTGGAAACACCATATATTTT.

The chain recombines TRBV10-3 with TRBJ1-1; tentatively, D is TRBD1 (5 bases). V lost 3 bases to trimming and J lost 4 bases, with 12 bases between them. Germline lookup yields CDR1 ENHRY and CDR2 SYGVKD. The CDR3 extends over 14 amino acids. CDR3 region: CAISDRGFVTEAFF. The CDR3 nucleotides read TGTGCCATCAGTGATAGGGGATTTGTCACTGAAGCTTTCTTT.

This rearrangement joins TRBV6-1 to TRBJ2-7; D is uncertain. Germline CDR1 and CDR2: MNHNS and SASEGT. The CDR3 loop spans 12 amino acids. The V gene lost 6 bases and the J gene lost 4 bases, with 10 bases spanning the gap. CDR3: CASSPPRYEQYF. DNA of the CDR3: TGTGCCAGCAGCCCTCCCCGGTACGAGCAGTACTTC.

The CDR3 region has the DNA TGTGCCAGCAGCCCGGGGGGCTATGAGCAGTTCTTC. It encodes CASSPGGYEQFF. J is TRBJ2-1 and V is TRBV5-6, with D possibly being TRBD2 (7 bases). V was cut by 4 bases and J by 8 bases, with 10 bases left in between. Germline CDR1 SGHDT, CDR2 YYEEEE. The CDR3 totals 12 residues.

The rearrangement joins TRBV5-3 to TRBJ2-5; 9 bases agree with TRBD2. TRBV5-3 counts as an open reading frame of uncertain function. There are 16 residues in the CDR3. V shed 3 bases and J 5 bases; nucleotides not matched to a gene: 11. The CDR3 loop is CARSYTLAGGVETQYF. The CDR3 nucleotides read TGTGCCAGAAGCTACACCCTGGCGGGAGGGGTTGAGACCCAGTACTTC.